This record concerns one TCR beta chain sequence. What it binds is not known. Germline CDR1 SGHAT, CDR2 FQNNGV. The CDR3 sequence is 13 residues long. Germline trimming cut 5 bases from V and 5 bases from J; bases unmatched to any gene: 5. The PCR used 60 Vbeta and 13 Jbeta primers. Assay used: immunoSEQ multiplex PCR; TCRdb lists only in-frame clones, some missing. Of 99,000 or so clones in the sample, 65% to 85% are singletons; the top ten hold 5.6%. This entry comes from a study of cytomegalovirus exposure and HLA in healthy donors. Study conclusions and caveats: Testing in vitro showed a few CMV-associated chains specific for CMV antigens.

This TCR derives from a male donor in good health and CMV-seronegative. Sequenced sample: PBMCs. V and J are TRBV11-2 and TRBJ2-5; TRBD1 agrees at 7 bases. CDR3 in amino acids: CASSLGGAETQYF. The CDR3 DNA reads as TGTGCCAGCAGCCTAGGGGGCGCGGAGACCCAGTACTTC.